This T cell receptor (beta chain) was sequenced during a study of shared clonotypes between healthy human individuals. Findings of the study overall: Blood was the sole source, and tissue repertoires probably differ.

The unsorted PBMC replicate PCRs were performed with roughly 300 ng DNA, around 27,000 T cell genomes. Produced via immunoSEQ multiplex PCR; TCRdb's table is partial and in-frame only. The repertoire holds fewer than 500,000 clones, about 80% seen once, with 9.5% to 15% in the top ten. On this clone itself: The antigen is not known.

The CDR3 consists of 17 residues. The V segment lost 0 bases and the J segment 4 bases; nucleotides outside the gene matches: 12. Germline V gene data show CDR1 as SGHRS and CDR2 as YFSETQ. The J gene is TRBJ2-7, the V gene TRBV5-1; the match to TRBD2 covers 8 bases. The source material was PBMCs. The TCR was taken from a woman in her 40s in good health. Some clones in this sample may be carry-over from other donors' samples. In DNA form, the CDR3 reads TGCGCCAGCAGCTTGGCTATCGCGACTAGCGTTAGTTACGAGCAGTACTTC. This sequence encodes CASSLAIATSVSYEQYF.